Included here is one T cell receptor (beta chain) sequence, with context. Its antigen remains unknown. CDR1 is DFQATT, CDR2 SNEGSKA, per germline (reference sequence). CDR3 length equals 16 residues. V gave up 6 bases and J gave up 5 bases; unmatched junction bases: 11. These data originate in a study of T cells in Graves' hyperthyroidism and ophthalmopathy. Broader study findings: Through a model of 13 V-J features, ophthalmopathy was separated from stable hyperthyroidism.

There were TCR beta CDR3 regions amplified from RNA transcripts. HTBI primers drove first-round RT-PCR of the TCR CDR3. TCRdb itself ran the multiplex PCR reads through MiXCR, one entry per CDR3 protein. This table holds 350,000 to 450,000 distinct CDR3 sequences, 11% to 15% found once. The definition of stable Graves' hyperthyroidism was no ophthalmopathy progression within 18 months. Exclusion followed for patients with uncontrolled infection, other autoimmune disease, pregnancy or lactation. The TCR sequence derives from a woman aged 55-69 years with Graves' hyperthyroidism. The specimen was blood. The V gene is TRBV20-1, the J gene TRBJ2-5; 14 bases agree with TRBD2. This chain's CDR3 is CSAGGLAGAGQETQYF. CDR3 sequence (DNA): TGCAGTGCGGGGGGACTAGCGGGAGCGGGCCAGGAGACCCAGTACTTC.